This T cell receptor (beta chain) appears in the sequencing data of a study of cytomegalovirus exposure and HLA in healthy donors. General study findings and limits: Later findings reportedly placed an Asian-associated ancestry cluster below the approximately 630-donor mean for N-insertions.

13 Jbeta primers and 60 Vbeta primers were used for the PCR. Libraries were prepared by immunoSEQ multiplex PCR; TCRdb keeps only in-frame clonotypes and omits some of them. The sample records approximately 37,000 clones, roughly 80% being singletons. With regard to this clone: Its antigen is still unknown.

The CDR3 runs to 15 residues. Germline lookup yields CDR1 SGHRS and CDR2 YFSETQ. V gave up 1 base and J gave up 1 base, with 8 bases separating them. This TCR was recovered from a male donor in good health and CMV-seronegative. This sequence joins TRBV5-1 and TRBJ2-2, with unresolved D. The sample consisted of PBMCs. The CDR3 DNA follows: TGCGCCAGCAGCTTGCATAACATGAACACCGGGGAGCTGTTTTTT. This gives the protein CASSLHNMNTGELFF. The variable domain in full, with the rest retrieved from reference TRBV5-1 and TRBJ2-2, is KAGVTQTPRYLIKTRGQQVTLSCSPISGHRSVSWYQQTPGQGLQFLFEYFSETQRNKGNFPGRFSGRQFSNSRSEMNVSTLELGDSALYLCASSLHNMNTGELFFGEGSRLTVL.